Described below is a single T cell receptor (beta chain) sequence and its context. Source study methods: The authors estimated nucleated cell counts from reference gene primer amplification. TCRdb's copy holds only in-frame clones and misses some; the assay was immunoSEQ multiplex PCR. The D gene and trimming were derived from the DNA, and the V and J assignments and clone size from that table. This table holds roughly 100,000 clones, roughly 87% found once. The CDR3 is 15 residues long. Germline lookup yields CDR1 LGHNA and CDR2 YNFKEQ. Trimming left V 0 bases short and J 5 bases short, with 8 bases between. This entry belongs to a study of blood T cell repertoires in COVID-19.

The chain carries TRBV4-2 and TRBJ1-6, with D possibly matching TRBD1 (6 bases). Sequenced: peripheral blood. This TCR was sampled from a human donor in a cohort sampled during active COVID-19. CDR3 coding DNA: TGTGCCAGCAGCCAAGAGGGACATAATAATTCACCCCTCCACTTT. Translation: CASSQEGHNNSPLHF.